The 7 T cell receptor beta chains given below trace back to one sample, sequenced in a study of shared clonotypes between healthy human individuals. Profiling relied on immunoSEQ multiplex PCR, and the TCRdb table lists in-frame clones only, not all of them. The profile shows about 1 million clones, about 80% of them singletons. Input material: memory CD4+ T cells sorted from blood. Subset reported: CD45RA-negative fraction. The receptors come from a man aged 18 to 30 in good health.

J is TRBJ1-2 and V is TRBV2; no definite D call. Germline V lookup: CDR1 SNHLY, CDR2 FYNNEI. Trimming shortened V by 7 bases and J by 0 bases, and 12 bases separated the two germline ends. This CDR3 has 14 amino acids. The CDR3 nucleotides are TGTGCCAGCACGGCAGACATCGCTAACTATGGCTACACCTTC. Protein product: CASTADIANYGYTF.

The chain uses TRBV15 and TRBJ1-1; a weak D match, TRBD1 (5 bases). This CDR3 is 15 amino acids long. With 0 bases removed from V and 3 bases from J, the gap between germline ends came to 11 bases. Looked up from germline, CDR1 is LNHNV and CDR2 is YYDKDF (reference sequence). The CDR3 loop reads CATSRDLGGDTEAFF. The CDR3 DNA sequence: TGTGCCACCAGCAGAGACCTCGGGGGGGACACTGAAGCTTTCTTT.

This rearrangement joins TRBV6-1 to TRBJ2-5, with TRBD1 matching over 10 bases. The germline V gene encodes CDR1 MNHNS and CDR2 SASEGT. The J segment lost 5 bases and the V segment lost 1 base, leaving 4 bases of the junction unmatched. CDR3 length: 15 residues. The CDR3 sequence is CASSEGQGAWETQYF. CDR3 coding DNA: TGTGCCAGCAGTGAAGGACAGGGGGCTTGGGAGACCCAGTACTTC.

This clone was recorded once. This chain links TRBV7-3 with TRBJ1-1; no definite D call. The CDR3 is 13 residues long. Germline V gene data show CDR1 as SGHTA and CDR2 as FQGTGA. Trimming stripped 5 bases from V and 3 bases from J, with 10 bases between. Written as DNA, the CDR3 is TGTGCCAGCAGCCAGGCTGTGGACACTGAAGCTTTCTTT. As protein: CASSQAVDTEAFF.

The chain joins TRBV9 to TRBJ1-2; D gene ambiguous. The ends were cut back, 2 bases at V and 0 bases at J, with 11 bases in the middle. Germline CDR1 is SGDLS and CDR2 is YYNGEE. The CDR3 covers 15 residues. CDR3 protein: CASSVGRKTNYGYTF. CDR3 in DNA: TGTGCCAGCAGCGTTGGCAGGAAAACTAACTATGGCTACACCTTC. The entire variable domain, with the rest obtained from reference TRBV9 and TRBJ1-2, is as follows: DSGVTQTPKHLITATGQRVTLRCSPRSGDLSVYWYQQSLDQGLQFLIQYYNGEERAKGNILERFSAQQFPDLHSELNLSSLELGDSALYFCASSVGRKTNYGYTFGSGTRLTVV.

In this sample, this clone turned up a few times. The J gene is TRBJ1-1, the V gene TRBV30; no definite D call. V was pared by 3 bases and J by 1 base, with 6 bases between. Germline loops: CDR1 GTSNPN, CDR2 SVGIG (reference sequence). The CDR3 spans 12 residues. DNA for the CDR3: TGTGCCTGGAGGGAATCGAACACTGAAGCTTTCTTT. It translates to CAWRESNTEAFF.

V is TRBV5-1 and J is TRBJ2-3, with a weak D call TRBD1 (6 bases). The V gene lost 0 bases and the J gene lost 8 bases, with 13 bases spanning the gap. In germline, CDR1 is SGHRS, CDR2 YFSETQ. This CDR3 region has 14 residues. The CDR3, as DNA: TGCGCCAGCAGCTTGGATTCCAGGGGTAGTACGCAGTATTTT. It specifies CASSLDSRGSTQYF.